This T cell receptor (beta chain) was observed in a study of blood T cell repertoires in COVID-19. Study context: Spain, Italy and the United States supplied samples that represented acute and convalescent COVID-19. PBMCs, B-cell-depleted T cells, or T cells provided the cDNA or gDNA that made up the material.

Study processing details: The assay estimated nucleated cells by amplifying reference gene primers. Using immunoSEQ multiplex PCR, the repertoire was profiled, and TCRdb retains in-frame clones only, with some absent. V and J calls and clone size follow that table, whereas D and trimming were derived from the DNA. The sample has approximately 63,000 clones, just over 85% seen once. The CDR3 runs 15 residues. Germline V lookup: CDR1 SGHKS, CDR2 YYEKEE (reference sequence). V lost 0 bases and J 3 bases, leaving 12 bases between the germline ends. This TCR was sampled from a woman at least 80 years old with active COVID-19. J is TRBJ1-2 and V is TRBV5-5; a weak D match, TRBD1 (5 bases). Sample: peripheral blood. The CDR3 sequence: CASSLARSRDYGYTF. CDR3 DNA: TGTGCCAGCAGCTTGGCCCGCAGCAGGGACTATGGCTACACCTTC. Using reference TRBV5-5 and TRBJ1-2 for the parts outside the CDR3, the full variable domain is DAGVTQSPTHLIKTRGQQVTLRCSPISGHKSVSWYQQVLGQGPQFIFQYYEKEERGRGNFPDRFSARQFPNYSSELNVNALLLGDSALYLCASSLARSRDYGYTFGSGTRLTVV.